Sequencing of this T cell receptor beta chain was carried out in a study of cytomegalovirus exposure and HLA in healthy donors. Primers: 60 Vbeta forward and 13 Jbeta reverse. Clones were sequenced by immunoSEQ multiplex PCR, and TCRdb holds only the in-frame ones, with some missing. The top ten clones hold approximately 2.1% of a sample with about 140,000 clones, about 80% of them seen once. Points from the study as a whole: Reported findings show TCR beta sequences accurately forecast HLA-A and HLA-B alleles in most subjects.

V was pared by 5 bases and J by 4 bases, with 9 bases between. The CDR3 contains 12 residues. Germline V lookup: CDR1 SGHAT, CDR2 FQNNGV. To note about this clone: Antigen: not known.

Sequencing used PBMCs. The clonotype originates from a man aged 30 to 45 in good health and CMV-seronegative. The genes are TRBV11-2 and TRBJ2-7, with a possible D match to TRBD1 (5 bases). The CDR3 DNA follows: TGTGCCAGCAGCATCCAGGGATACGAGCAGTACTTC. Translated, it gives CASSIQGYEQYF.